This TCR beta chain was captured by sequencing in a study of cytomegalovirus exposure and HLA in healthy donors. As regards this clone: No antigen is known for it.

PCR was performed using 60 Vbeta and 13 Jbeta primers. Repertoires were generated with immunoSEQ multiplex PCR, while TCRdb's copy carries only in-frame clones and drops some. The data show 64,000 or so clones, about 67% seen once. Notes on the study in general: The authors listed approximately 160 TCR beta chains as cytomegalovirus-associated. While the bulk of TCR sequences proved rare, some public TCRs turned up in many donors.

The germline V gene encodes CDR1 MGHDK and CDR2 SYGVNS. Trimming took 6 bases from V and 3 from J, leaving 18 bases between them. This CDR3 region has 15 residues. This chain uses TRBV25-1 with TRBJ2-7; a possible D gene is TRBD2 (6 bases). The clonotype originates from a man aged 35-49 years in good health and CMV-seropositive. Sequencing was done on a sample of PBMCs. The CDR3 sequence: CASRKDSAGSYEQYF. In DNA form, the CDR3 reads TGTGCCAGCAGGAAGGACTCCGCCGGGAGCTACGAGCAGTACTTC.